Shown below are 27 T cell receptor beta chains from a single sample sequenced in a study of shared clonotypes between healthy human individuals (TCRdb year 2020). The method behind the library was the immunoSEQ multiplex PCR assay. What TCRdb holds here is the immuneACCESS table cut down to in-frame rearrangements. Part of the clones is not present; checked against another copy, under half of the missing clones reflect an unresolved V gene, and the others are unexplained. A total of about 1,500,000 clones appear in this sample, roughly 96% of them only once. Of the sample, over 1% falls within the top ten clones. Material: naive CD4+ T cells sorted from blood. The sample's cell subset or site label, in plain terms: CD45RA+ positively selected. Receptors originate from a man in his thirties or forties in good health.

This clone was detected once. The sample has other DNA sequences that encode this CDR3 too. The V call is TRBV5-1, the J call TRBJ1-2, with D unresolved. Trimming pared 0 bases from V and 5 bases from J, leaving 8 bases between. CDR1 is SGHRS, CDR2 YFSETQ, per germline. The CDR3 length is 13 residues. CDR3 amino acids: CASSLDRDYGYTF. The CDR3 coding sequence is TGCGCCAGCAGCTTGGACAGAGATTATGGCTACACCTTC.

J is TRBJ1-1 and V is TRBV5-1, with 9 bases aligning to TRBD1. Germline V gene lookup returns CDR1 SGHRS and CDR2 YFSETQ. V shed 3 bases, J shed 5 bases, and the junction held 5 bases outside the gene matches. The CDR3 sequence is 14 residues long. The CDR3 protein is CASSSNRGQTEAFF. Here the CDR3 DNA reads TGCGCCAGCAGCTCCAACAGGGGGCAGACTGAAGCTTTCTTT.

The chain couples TRBV19 to TRBJ2-2; no definite D call. The CDR3 contains 17 residues. The ends were cut back, 6 bases at V and 8 bases at J, with 25 bases in the middle. CDR1 and CDR2 from the germline V gene are LNHDA and SQIVND (reference sequence). CDR3 sequence (DNA): TGTGCCAGTAGGCCACACGAAATCTTCGAGTCGGCGGGGGAGCTGTTTTTT. It codes for CASRPHEIFESAGELFF.

The chain has TRBV19 and TRBJ2-2; the D is unclear. CDR1 is LNHDA, CDR2 SQIVND, per germline (reference sequence). The CDR3 has 15 amino acids. Trimming took off 3 bases at V and 0 bases at J, with 8 bases between the two ends. DNA for the CDR3: TGTGCCAGTAGTATTCCACGGGCGAACACCGGGGAGCTGTTTTTT. It yields the protein CASSIPRANTGELFF.

The chain carries TRBV9 and TRBJ2-2, with 9 bases identical to TRBD1. Trimming at V came to 0 bases and at J to 1 base, leaving 13 bases not matched to a gene. CDR1 is SGDLS, CDR2 YYNGEE, per germline. The CDR3 is made up of 20 amino acids. Here the CDR3 DNA reads TGTGCCAGCAGCGTAGCGCAACGGACAGGGGACCCCAGGAACACCGGGGAGCTGTTTTTT. Its translation is CASSVAQRTGDPRNTGELFF.

The rearrangement links TRBV5-4 to TRBJ1-1, with 8 bases lining up with TRBD1. The V gene end was trimmed by 3 bases and the J gene end by 5 bases; junction bases not matched to a gene: 6. Germline CDR1 is SGHNT and CDR2 is YYREEE (reference sequence). The CDR3 is 14 amino acids. This CDR3 is CASSSGQARTEAFF. In nucleotides, the CDR3 is TGTGCCAGCAGCTCGGGACAGGCGAGGACTGAAGCTTTCTTT.

The chain is built from TRBV6-1 and TRBJ1-5; D is unclear. Germline CDR1 reads MNHNS; CDR2 reads SASEGT. The CDR3 has 13 amino acids. V dropped 6 bases and J dropped 5 bases, with 11 bases sitting between them. The CDR3 region is CASSQEPYQPQHF. CDR3 coding DNA: TGTGCCAGCAGCCAGGAGCCGTATCAGCCCCAGCATTTT.

The chain recombines TRBV6-4 with TRBJ2-1, with 7 bases that match TRBD2. Germline lookup yields CDR1 MRHNA and CDR2 SNTAGT. CDR3 length equals 19 residues. Trimming removed 0 bases from V and 4 bases from J; junction bases left unmatched: 15. This CDR3 reads CASSDSHIFSGPRYNEQFF. As DNA, the CDR3 is TGTGCCAGCAGTGACTCGCACATTTTTAGCGGGCCACGATACAATGAGCAGTTCTTC.

This chain joins TRBV11-2 and TRBJ1-2; no clear D gene. CDR3 length: 14 amino acids. In germline, CDR1 is SGHAT, CDR2 FQNNGV. V was pared by 1 base and J by 6 bases, with 12 bases between. DNA for the CDR3: TGTGCCAGCAGCTTAGGAAGGGCGCGGGATGGCTACACCTTC. Translated, it gives CASSLGRARDGYTF.

This chain joins TRBV7-8 and TRBJ2-7, with D tentatively TRBD1 (6 bases). Between the trimmed V and J ends, which lost 3 bases and 3 bases, there was a span of 21 bases. This CDR3 has 17 amino acids. Per germline, CDR1 SGHVS and CDR2 FQNEAQ. DNA for the CDR3: TGTGCCAGCAGCTTTCGTGATCCGGGACAATCGGGCTACGAGCAGTACTTC. This encodes CASSFRDPGQSGYEQYF. The entire variable domain, with the rest obtained from reference TRBV7-8 and TRBJ2-7, is as follows: GAGVSQSPRYKVAKRGQDVALRCDPISGHVSLFWYQQALGQGPEFLTYFQNEAQLDKSGLPSDRFFAERPEGSVSTLKIQRTQQEDSAVYLCASSFRDPGQSGYEQYFGPGTRLTVT.

J is TRBJ2-1 and V is TRBV5-1, with 13 bases matching TRBD2. The CDR3 loop spans 22 amino acids. The germline gives CDR1 SGHRS, CDR2 YFSETQ. The trim removed 0 bases at V and 5 bases at J, leaving 20 bases unmatched. CDR3: CASSLASRVVLAGGFRDNEQFF. The DNA for the CDR3 is TGCGCCAGCAGCTTGGCCTCTCGAGTCGTACTAGCGGGAGGGTTCCGAGACAATGAGCAGTTCTTC. The whole variable domain, filled in from reference TRBV5-1 and TRBJ2-1, reads KAGVTQTPRYLIKTRGQQVTLSCSPISGHRSVSWYQQTPGQGLQFLFEYFSETQRNKGNFPGRFSGRQFSNSRSEMNVSTLELGDSALYLCASSLASRVVLAGGFRDNEQFFGPGTRLTVL.

The chain joins TRBV7-9 to TRBJ1-1; D unresolved. CDR1 is SEHNR and CDR2 is FQNEAQ in the germline V gene (reference sequence). The CDR3 covers 15 residues. V was clipped by 5 bases and J by 3 bases, with 16 bases between them. The CDR3 DNA is TGTGCCAGCAGCCCCACCGGCAGGCTCCACACTGAAGCTTTCTTT. This translates into CASSPTGRLHTEAFF.

This clone was observed a handful of times. The chain employs TRBV5-4 and TRBJ1-1; D is possibly TRBD1 (6 bases). In germline, CDR1 is SGHNT, CDR2 YYREEE (reference sequence). V was clipped by 4 bases and J by 4 bases, with 20 bases between them. CDR3 length: 16 amino acids. This CDR3 is CASSRTQNRETTEAFF. For the CDR3, the DNA is TGTGCCAGCAGCCGGACCCAGAACAGGGAGACCACTGAAGCTTTCTTT.

This clone has just one count. The V and J genes are TRBV6-6 and TRBJ2-7; TRBD1 aligns across 8 bases. The CDR3 extends over 14 amino acids. V lost 8 bases, J lost 4 bases, and 10 bases stayed unmatched. The germline CDR1 and CDR2 sequences are MNHNY and SVGAGI (reference sequence). The CDR3 DNA follows: TGTGCCAGCGTAACCGGGACAGGTACATACGAGCAGTACTTC. Protein sequence: CASVTGTGTYEQYF.

This clone occurred once. The V and J genes are TRBV7-6 and TRBJ2-1; a weak D match, TRBD2 (5 bases). The V end lost 3 bases, the J end lost 3 bases, and 9 bases lay between the germline ends. Looked up from germline, CDR1 is SGHVS and CDR2 is FNYEAQ. This CDR3 has 14 amino acids. The CDR3 bases are TGTGCCAGCAGCTTCTCCCGGGACTACAATGAGCAGTTCTTC. Its protein is CASSFSRDYNEQFF.

V is TRBV7-9 and J is TRBJ2-7; a possible D gene is TRBD2 (6 bases). Deletions cut 6 bases from V and 0 bases from J, with 12 bases between. The V gene's germline CDR1 is SEHNR and CDR2 FQNEAQ (reference sequence). CDR3 length: 14 amino acids. CDR3 sequence reads: CASSSGASSYEQYF. DNA of the CDR3: TGTGCCAGCAGTAGCGGTGCTAGCTCCTACGAGCAGTACTTC.

The chain recombines TRBV6-1 with TRBJ1-1; D ambiguous. Trimming cost V 2 bases and J 3 bases, with 10 bases left between them. The CDR3 has 14 amino acids. Germline V gene lookup returns CDR1 MNHNS and CDR2 SASEGT. DNA for the CDR3: TGTGCCAGCAGTGAAAAGGAGGACTACACTGAAGCTTTCTTT. Translating it yields CASSEKEDYTEAFF.

The rearrangement links TRBV27 to TRBJ1-5; 7 bases match TRBD1. Germline trimming cut 4 bases from V and 5 bases from J; bases unmatched to any gene: 14. The CDR3 spans 17 residues. Germline CDR1 reads MNHEY; CDR2 reads SMNVEV (reference sequence). The CDR3 nucleotides are TGTGCCAGCAGTTCCCAGGGGGGCCCCTTTTATGATCAGCCCCAGCATTTT. Encoded protein: CASSSQGGPFYDQPQHF.

In regard to this clone: The sample has other DNA sequences that encode this CDR3 too. CDR3 loop: CASSVGLGGNEQFF. CDR3 bases: TGTGCCAGCAGCGTAGGACTAGGAGGGAATGAGCAGTTCTTC. This chain links TRBV9 with TRBJ2-1; maybe TRBD2 (6 bases). Germline CDR1 SGDLS, CDR2 YYNGEE. Deletions cut 0 bases from V and 7 bases from J, with 11 bases between. The CDR3 has 14 residues.

Worth noting for this clone: The sample carries other DNA sequences with the same CDR3. CDR3 in amino acids: CASSPGKGTEAFF. In DNA, the CDR3 is TGTGCCAGCAGTCCCGGAAAGGGGACTGAAGCTTTCTTT. The gene calls are TRBV28 and TRBJ1-1; D might be TRBD1 (5 bases). The germline CDR1 and CDR2 sequences are MDHEN and SYDVKM. This CDR3 has 13 amino acids. V lost 5 bases, J lost 5 bases, and 12 bases lay in between.

The J gene is TRBJ2-2, the V gene TRBV7-6, with a weak D call TRBD1 (6 bases). The V gene lost 5 bases and the J gene lost 4 bases, with 11 bases spanning the gap. Looked up from germline, CDR1 is SGHVS and CDR2 is FNYEAQ. The CDR3 loop spans 14 amino acids. In nucleotides, the CDR3 is TGTGCCAGCAGCCACATACAGGGCACCGGGGAGCTGTTTTTT. Translation: CASSHIQGTGELFF.

Only one count was recorded for this clone. CDR3 region: CASSPQTDPLSLGYTF. CDR3 sequence (DNA): TGTGCCAGCTCACCACAGACAGACCCTCTCTCTCTAGGCTACACCTTC. V gene TRBV18 combines with J gene TRBJ1-2; D possibly corresponds to TRBD1 (5 bases). Trimming cost V 1 base and J 8 bases, with 20 bases left between them. The CDR3 is 16 residues long. Germline V gene lookup returns CDR1 KGHSH and CDR2 LQKENI.

This chain uses TRBV7-8 with TRBJ2-7; unclear D gene. This CDR3 has 13 residues. V was cut by 5 bases and J by 2 bases, with 10 bases left in between. Looked up from germline, CDR1 is SGHVS and CDR2 is FQNEAQ. The CDR3 nucleotides are TGTGCCAGCAGCCCCATAGGGACCTACGAGCAGTACTTC. Translation gives CASSPIGTYEQYF.

For this clone: At the DNA level, this CDR3 is encoded by other sequences in the same sample as well. The chain combines TRBV28 with TRBJ2-7; TRBD2 might be the D (6 bases). This CDR3 contains 11 residues. Germline lookup yields CDR1 MDHEN and CDR2 SYDVKM. V lost 6 bases and J lost 4, with 7 bases in between. The chain's CDR3 is CASRGLYEQYF. CDR3 nucleotide sequence: TGTGCCAGCAGAGGACTATACGAGCAGTACTTC.

With regard to this clone: The sample carries other DNA sequences with the same CDR3. The gene calls are TRBV5-1 and TRBJ1-1, with TRBD1 as a possible D gene (5 bases). CDR1 is SGHRS and CDR2 is YFSETQ in the germline V gene. The CDR3 is made up of 12 amino acids. Between the trimmed V and J ends, which lost 1 base and 4 bases, there was a span of 5 bases. The chain's CDR3 is CASSLRGTEAFF. The CDR3 DNA reads as TGCGCCAGCAGCTTGAGGGGCACTGAAGCTTTCTTT.

This clone was picked up one time. The gene calls are TRBV5-1 and TRBJ2-2, with D unclear. Germline loops: CDR1 SGHRS, CDR2 YFSETQ. V dropped 6 bases and J dropped 2 bases, with 11 bases sitting between them. This CDR3 is 14 amino acids long. CDR3 nucleotide sequence: TGCGCCAGCATTAGCACAGCAAACACCGGGGAGCTGTTTTTT. Its translation: CASISTANTGELFF.

The J gene is TRBJ2-3, the V gene TRBV7-8, with TRBD2 matching over 8 bases. CDR1 and CDR2 from the germline V gene are SGHVS and FQNEAQ. This CDR3 contains 15 residues. Trimming took 1 base from V and 2 from J; bases not matched to a gene: 2. The CDR3 loop reads CASSLVREVTDTQYF. Written as DNA, the CDR3 is TGTGCCAGCAGCTTAGTGCGGGAGGTCACAGATACGCAGTATTTT.